The 13 T cell receptor beta chains below were found in one sample sequenced in a study of blood T cells in healthy people across ages. Combining a sample-barcoded 5' primer with a J-beta primer mix, a second PCR ran for about 7 to 12 cycles. TCRdb passed the 5' RACE reads through MiXCR, listing each CDR3 protein once. This sample has approximately 1,000,000 distinct CDR3 sequences, with 40% to 45% found just once. Sequencing was performed on blood. Source of these receptors: an older woman in good health.

This chain connects TRBV20-1 to TRBJ1-2; no clear D. Germline V lookup: CDR1 DFQATT, CDR2 SNEGSKA (reference sequence). CDR3 length: 14 residues. Trimming took 0 bases from V and 4 from J, leaving 12 bases between them. The CDR3 here is CSARDRARGYGYTF. CDR3 sequence (DNA): TGCAGTGCTAGAGACCGGGCCCGGGGCTATGGCTACACCTTC.

This chain connects TRBV30 to TRBJ1-1; D is uncertain. Trimming stripped 0 bases from V and 1 base from J, with 9 bases between. Germline CDR1 reads GTSNPN; CDR2 reads SVGIG (reference sequence). The CDR3 runs to 14 residues. For the CDR3, the DNA is TGTGCCTGGAGTGTAGCCTTATCGAACACTGAAGCTTTCTTT. It is translated as CAWSVALSNTEAFF.

This clonotype has more than one count but fewer than ten. J is TRBJ2-7 and V is TRBV6-5, with 10 positions matching TRBD1. The CDR3 totals 15 residues. CDR1 is MNHEY, CDR2 SVGAGI, per germline. The trim removed 5 bases at V and 3 bases at J, leaving 7 bases unmatched. As DNA, the CDR3 is TGTGCCAGCAGTAGGGACAGGGGTCGGGGCTACGAGCAGTACTTC. Translated, it gives CASSRDRGRGYEQYF.

The chain couples TRBV9 to TRBJ2-3, with D unresolved. The CDR3 length is 14 residues. Germline CDR1 is SGDLS and CDR2 is YYNGEE. V was pared by 3 bases and J by 0 bases, with 8 bases between. Here the CDR3 reads CASSGSPSTDTQYF. The CDR3 DNA sequence: TGTGCCAGCAGCGGAAGTCCTAGCACAGATACGCAGTATTTT.

This clonotype has more than one count but fewer than ten. Written as DNA, the CDR3 is TGTGCCAGCAGTGAGGACAGGGGGCTAACAGATACGCAGTATTTT. Translated: CASSEDRGLTDTQYF. The chain links TRBV2 to TRBJ2-3; 11 bases are a match to TRBD1. Germline values: CDR1 SNHLY, CDR2 FYNNEI. This CDR3 is built from 15 residues. Trimming took 3 bases from V and 3 from J; bases not matched to a gene: 2.

The V and J genes are TRBV12-5 and TRBJ2-1; D call uncertain. The last part of the DNA fits TRBJ2-7 better; the J call may be wrong. Per the germline V gene, CDR1 is LGHNT and CDR2 is FRNRAP. This CDR3 has 11 residues. CDR3 sequence: CASARLNEQYF. Here the CDR3 DNA reads TGTGCTAGTGCCCGCCTCAATGAGCAGTACTTC.

There are many counts of this clonotype. The rearrangement links TRBV5-5 to TRBJ2-7; no clear D gene. CDR1 is SGHKS, CDR2 YYEKEE, per germline (reference sequence). This CDR3 contains 13 residues. Deletions cut 2 bases from V and 2 bases from J, with 8 bases between. CDR3 coding DNA: TGTGCCAGCAGCTTCTCTGGCCCCTACGAGCAGTACTTC. It codes for CASSFSGPYEQYF.

On this clonotype itself: A much larger clonotype is one base distant, so this may be a read error. The V and J genes are TRBV29-1 and TRBJ1-1; 8 bases map to TRBD1. The V gene's germline CDR1 is SQVTM and CDR2 ANQGSEA. CDR3 length: 16 residues. This CDR3 is CIVVGQGKKMYTEAFF. CDR3 sequence (DNA): TGCATCGTTGTAGGACAGGGAAAAAAAATGTACACTGAAGCTTTCTTT.

CDR3 loop: CASTGLPNEKLFF. As DNA, the CDR3 is TGTGCCAGCACGGGCCTTCCTAATGAAAAACTGTTTTTT. The gene calls are TRBV4-2 and TRBJ1-4; D gene unclear. Per germline, CDR1 LGHNA and CDR2 YNFKEQ. V was cut by 7 bases and J by 3 bases, with 9 bases left in between. The CDR3 is 13 residues long.

The rearrangement links TRBV6-5 to TRBJ2-2, with D possibly matching TRBD2 (5 bases). Germline V gives CDR1 MNHEY, CDR2 SVGAGI. CDR3 size: 13 residues. Between the trimmed V and J ends, which lost 2 bases and 6 bases, there was a span of 7 bases. The CDR3 DNA reads as TGTGCCAGCAGTTACGACGGGGCCGGGGAGCTGTTTTTT. Protein product: CASSYDGAGELFF.

The chain has TRBV3-1 and TRBJ1-5; D ambiguous. V was clipped by 0 bases and J by 7 bases, with 10 bases between them. The length of the CDR3 is 14 residues. CDR1 and CDR2 from the germline V gene are LGHDT and YNNKEL (reference sequence). CDR3 protein: CASSQDAGLQPQHF. CDR3 coding DNA: TGTGCCAGCAGCCAAGATGCAGGTCTACAGCCCCAGCATTTT. The full variable domain, with the rest looked up from reference TRBV3-1 and TRBJ1-5, is DTAVSQTPKYLVTQMGNDKSIKCEQNLGHDTMYWYKQDSKKFLKIMFSYNNKELIINETVPNRFSPKSPDKAHLNLHINSLELGDSAVYFCASSQDAGLQPQHFGDGTRLSIL.

About this clonotype itself: This may stem from a read error, because a much larger clone lies one nucleotide away. The CDR3 region is CATSREGTGQETRYF. The DNA of the CDR3 is TGTGCCACCAGCAGAGAAGGGACAGGTCAAGAGACCCGGTACTTC. The chain recombines TRBV15 with TRBJ2-7; TRBD1 matches 8 bases. Germline CDR1 reads LNHNV; CDR2 reads YYDKDF (reference sequence). This CDR3 comprises 15 residues. The V gene end was trimmed by 0 bases and the J gene end by 12 bases; junction bases not matched to a gene: 13. Filled out from reference TRBV15 and TRBJ2-7, the complete variable domain reads DAMVIQNPRYQVTQFGKPVTLSCSQTLNHNVMYWYQQKSSQAPKLLFHYYDKDFNNEADTPDNFQSRRPNTSFCFLDIRSPGLGDTAMYLCATSREGTGQETRYFGPGTRLTVT.

J is TRBJ2-1 and V is TRBV3-1, with a weak D call TRBD2 (5 bases). Germline loops: CDR1 LGHDT, CDR2 YNNKEL (reference sequence). This CDR3 has 15 residues. V gave up 1 base and J gave up 6 bases, with 13 bases separating them. In DNA, the CDR3 is TGTGCCAGCAGCCAAGGACTACCCCCGGCCAATGAGCAGTTCTTC. This encodes CASSQGLPPANEQFF.